This entry lists 27 T cell receptor beta chains sequenced from one sample in a study of T-cell memory formation after mild COVID-19. TCRdb itself ran the 5' RACE reads through MiXCR, one entry per CDR3 protein. The sample has about 450,000 distinct CDR3 sequences; less than 25% are singletons. What was sequenced was PBMCs or a T cell subset sorted from them (not recorded which). The receptors here all came from an adult woman who had mild COVID-19 (a few samples of this study predate the infection). Cell type and time point are not known.

V gene TRBV25-1 combines with J gene TRBJ1-6; a weak D match, TRBD1 (5 bases). With 2 bases removed from V and 6 bases from J, the gap between germline ends came to 14 bases. CDR1 is MGHDK, CDR2 SYGVNS, per germline. The CDR3 has 16 residues. CDR3 DNA sequence: TGTGCCAGCAGTGAACTCTCCGACGGGGCTAATTCACCCCTCCACTTT. It yields the protein CASSELSDGANSPLHF.

The V and J genes are TRBV4-1 and TRBJ2-5; 11 bases line up with TRBD2. The length of the CDR3 is 15 residues. J lost 0 bases, V lost 4 bases, and 1 base had no gene match. From germline, CDR1 is MGHRA and CDR2 YSYEKL. The CDR3 loop reads CASSRSGGDQETQYF. CDR3 DNA: TGCGCCAGCAGCCGTAGCGGGGGGGACCAAGAGACCCAGTACTTC.

V and J are TRBV7-2 and TRBJ2-5; weak D call: TRBD2 (5 bases). V lost 6 bases, J lost 5 bases, and 19 bases lay in between. The CDR3 is made up of 15 amino acids. Germline V CDR1 and CDR2: SGHTA, FQGNSA. CDR3 in DNA: TGTGCCAGCAGTTCCCAAGCGGTCCTCAGGGAGACCCAGTACTTC. Translating gives CASSSQAVLRETQYF.

The chain couples TRBV4-2 to TRBJ2-2; a possible D gene is TRBD1 (6 bases). The germline V gene encodes CDR1 LGHNA and CDR2 YNFKEQ. CDR3 length: 15 amino acids. Between the trimmed V and J ends, which lost 4 bases and 5 bases, there was a span of 14 bases. CDR3 residues: CASSLSQGGTGELFF. CDR3 bases: TGTGCCAGCAGCCTCTCACAGGGTGGGACCGGGGAGCTGTTTTTT.

The V gene is TRBV2, the J gene TRBJ2-5, with 11 bases that match TRBD2. The CDR3 spans 16 residues. With V trimmed by 2 bases and J by 1 base, 3 bases remained unmatched. In germline, CDR1 is SNHLY, CDR2 FYNNEI. CDR3 region: CASSETSGGVQETQYF. The CDR3 nucleotides read TGTGCCAGCAGTGAAACTAGCGGGGGAGTCCAAGAGACCCAGTACTTC. Combining the CDR3 with reference TRBV2 and TRBJ2-5 gives the whole variable domain EPEVTQTPSHQVTQMGQEVILRCVPISNHLYFYWYRQILGQKVEFLVSFYNNEISEKSEIFDDQFSVERPDGSNFTLKIRSTKLEDSAMYFCASSETSGGVQETQYFGPGTRLLVL.

V usage is TRBV7-8 and J usage is TRBJ2-7, with 10 bases aligning to TRBD2. This CDR3 contains 15 residues. V shed 5 bases and J 3 bases; nucleotides not matched to a gene: 7. Per the germline V gene, CDR1 is SGHVS and CDR2 is FQNEAQ. The CDR3 region has the DNA TGTGCCAGCAGCAAACCGGGACTAGCGCGCTACGAGCAGTACTTC. It yields the protein CASSKPGLARYEQYF.

J is TRBJ1-1 and V is TRBV3-1; a weak D match, TRBD1 (5 bases). The germline V gene encodes CDR1 LGHDT and CDR2 YNNKEL (reference sequence). The CDR3 is 14 amino acids. V was cut by 3 bases and J by 3 bases, with 11 bases left in between. The CDR3 loop is CASSHSRVYTEAFF. The CDR3 nucleotides read TGTGCCAGCAGCCATAGCAGGGTCTACACTGAAGCTTTCTTT. Supplemented by reference TRBV3-1 and TRBJ1-1, the full variable domain reads DTAVSQTPKYLVTQMGNDKSIKCEQNLGHDTMYWYKQDSKKFLKIMFSYNNKELIINETVPNRFSPKSPDKAHLNLHINSLELGDSAVYFCASSHSRVYTEAFFGQGTRLTVV.

The table lists this clonotype with many counts. The gene calls are TRBV7-8 and TRBJ2-2; D might be TRBD2 (6 bases). V lost 5 bases to trimming and J lost 5 bases, with 6 bases between them. Germline V gene data show CDR1 as SGHVS and CDR2 as FQNEAQ. CDR3 length: 12 amino acids. The CDR3: CASSRGTGELFF. The DNA of the CDR3 is TGTGCCAGCAGCCGGGGGACCGGGGAGCTGTTTTTT.

This chain links TRBV7-9 with TRBJ2-2; D unresolved. This CDR3 comprises 13 residues. V was pared by 5 bases and J by 3 bases, with 7 bases between. CDR1 and CDR2 from the germline V gene are SEHNR and FQNEAQ (reference sequence). The CDR3 DNA reads as TGTGCCAGCAGCCCTAGGGACACCGGGGAGCTGTTTTTT. It codes for CASSPRDTGELFF.

This clonotype was counted between two and nine times. This rearrangement joins TRBV20-1 to TRBJ2-5; unclear D gene. The germline V and J ends were trimmed by 3 bases and 5 bases, with 13 bases remaining between them. Germline V CDR1 and CDR2: DFQATT, SNEGSKA (reference sequence). The CDR3 extends over 13 amino acids. CDR3 in amino acids: CSARPRTEETQYF. The CDR3 bases are TGCAGTGCTAGGCCCAGGACCGAGGAGACCCAGTACTTC.

The chain is built from TRBV29-1 and TRBJ2-1; tentative D call: TRBD1 (5 bases). The CDR3 totals 13 residues. V lost 4 bases and J 4 bases, leaving 11 bases between the germline ends. Per the germline V gene, CDR1 is SQVTM and CDR2 is ANQGSEA. CDR3 loop: CSVVSGIYNEQFF. CDR3 sequence (DNA): TGCAGCGTTGTCTCAGGGATATACAATGAGCAGTTCTTC.

The chain employs TRBV12-3 or TRBV12-4 and TRBJ2-7, with 14 positions matching TRBD2. Trimming cost V 6 bases and J 7 bases; bases outside gene matches: 8. The CDR3 is 15 residues long. Written as DNA, the CDR3 is TGTGCCAGCAGGGGGCGGACTAGCGGGGGGTATGAGCAGTACTTC. As protein: CASRGRTSGGYEQYF.

This clonotype was recorded many times. The V call is TRBV29-1, the J call TRBJ2-5, with D possibly matching TRBD1 (6 bases). V was trimmed by 6 bases and J by 2 bases, leaving 10 bases between them. The CDR3 extends over 12 amino acids. Looked up from germline, CDR1 is SQVTM and CDR2 is ANQGSEA. CDR3 region: CSVYGTQETQYF. The CDR3, as DNA: TGCAGCGTCTACGGGACACAAGAGACCCAGTACTTC. The whole variable domain, filled in from reference TRBV29-1 and TRBJ2-5, reads SAVISQKPSRDICQRGTSLTIQCQVDSQVTMMFWYRQQPGQSLTLIATANQGSEATYESGFVIDKFPISRPNLTFSTLTVSNMSPEDSSIYLCSVYGTQETQYFGPGTRLLVL.

This clonotype was seen only a few times. The chain couples TRBV5-6 to TRBJ1-1, with D maybe TRBD1 (5 bases). Trimming stripped 4 bases from V and 11 bases from J, with 18 bases between. The CDR3 covers 13 residues. Looked up from germline, CDR1 is SGHDT and CDR2 is YYEEEE. The CDR3 nucleotides read TGTGCCAGCAGCGGGGGGGTCCTGGTCGGGGCTTTCTTT. It encodes CASSGGVLVGAFF. The complete variable domain, with remaining parts taken from reference TRBV5-6 and TRBJ1-1, reads DAGVTQSPTHLIKTRGQQVTLRCSPKSGHDTVSWYQQALGQGPQFIFQYYEEEERQRGNFPDRFSGHQFPNYSSELNVNALLLGDSALYLCASSGGVLVGAFFGQGTRLTVV.

The sample holds a few counts of this clonotype. The chain is built from TRBV7-9 and TRBJ2-5, with D perhaps matching TRBD2 (5 bases). Trimming pared 2 bases from V and 5 bases from J, leaving 9 bases between. From germline, CDR1 is SEHNR and CDR2 FQNEAQ (reference sequence). This CDR3 is built from 13 residues. In DNA, the CDR3 is TGTGCCAGCAGCTTACTCGGGAAGGAGACCCAGTACTTC. It yields the protein CASSLLGKETQYF.

This sequence joins TRBV6-1 and TRBJ2-7, with D perhaps TRBD1 or TRBD2 (6 bases each). Trimming removed 2 bases from V and 2 bases from J, with 10 bases in between. From germline, CDR1 is MNHNS and CDR2 SASEGT. This CDR3 has 14 residues. In DNA form, the CDR3 reads TGTGCCAGCAGTGAAACGAGGGGGGCCTACGAGCAGTACTTC. This translates into CASSETRGAYEQYF.

This chain links TRBV9 with TRBJ2-1, with D hard to call. Germline loops: CDR1 SGDLS, CDR2 YYNGEE. CDR3 length: 15 amino acids. V shed 0 bases and J shed 8 bases, with 15 bases lying between them. The CDR3 spells CASSVDSPLTDEQFF. The CDR3 coding sequence is TGTGCCAGCAGCGTAGATAGTCCCCTGACGGATGAGCAGTTCTTC.

V gene TRBV5-1 combines with J gene TRBJ2-7; TRBD1 matches at 7 bases. This CDR3 is 15 amino acids long. The germline gives CDR1 SGHRS, CDR2 YFSETQ. J lost 3 bases, V lost 5 bases, and 11 bases had no gene match. CDR3 amino acids: CASSSDRDRVYEQYF. In nucleotides, the CDR3 is TGCGCCAGCAGTTCAGACCGGGACAGAGTCTACGAGCAGTACTTC.

This clonotype was detected only a few times. The V call is TRBV7-9, the J call TRBJ2-4; TRBD1 matches at 9 bases. This CDR3 is 20 amino acids long. From germline, CDR1 is SEHNR and CDR2 FQNEAQ (reference sequence). The J segment lost 4 bases and the V segment lost 2 bases, leaving 18 bases of the junction unmatched. CDR3 DNA: TGTGCCAGCAGCTTATATACCTCCGGGACAGGGACGACGGCGAAAAACATTCAGTACTTC. Amino acid sequence: CASSLYTSGTGTTAKNIQYF.

This clonotype was recorded a few times. V and J are TRBV12-3 or TRBV12-4 and TRBJ2-6; D not resolved. Trimming removed 4 bases at V and 3 bases at J, with 10 bases between. The CDR3 runs 15 residues. The CDR3 bases are TGTGCCAGCAGTTGGGGTCACCGTGGGGCCAACGTCCTGACTTTC. This translates into CASSWGHRGANVLTF.

V usage is TRBV7-3 and J usage is TRBJ1-1; D gene ambiguous. V dropped 5 bases and J dropped 5 bases, with 15 bases sitting between them. CDR3 size: 14 residues. CDR1 is SGHTA and CDR2 is FQGTGA in the germline V gene. The CDR3 sequence: CASSPGFRGTEAFF. The DNA of the CDR3 is TGTGCCAGCAGCCCGGGATTCCGAGGGACTGAAGCTTTCTTT.

The chain is built from TRBV27 and TRBJ1-1, with 7 bases that match TRBD1. CDR1 is MNHEY and CDR2 is SMNVEV in the germline V gene (reference sequence). J was trimmed by 5 bases and V by 5 bases; bases with no gene match: 8. The CDR3 contains 14 residues. The DNA for the CDR3 is TGTGCCAGCAGTCGGACGACAGGGTGGACTGAAGCTTTCTTT. Translation gives CASSRTTGWTEAFF.

The chain uses TRBV6-2 or TRBV6-3 and TRBJ1-1; D call uncertain. The CDR3 is made up of 15 amino acids. Germline CDR1 reads MNHEY; CDR2 reads SVGEGT. Trimming removed 5 bases at V and 4 bases at J, with 17 bases between. CDR3 DNA: TGTGCCAGCAGTCCCCCGGAGGTTTGGAGCACTGAAGCTTTCTTT. Translated, it gives CASSPPEVWSTEAFF.

This sequence joins TRBV25-1 and TRBJ1-2, with TRBD1 identical over 10 bases. With V trimmed by 0 bases and J by 0 bases, 4 bases remained unmatched. Germline V gene data show CDR1 as MGHDK and CDR2 as SYGVNS. CDR3 size: 17 residues. The CDR3 coding sequence is TGTGCCAGCAGTGAATATGGGACAGGGGAAGCTAACTATGGCTACACCTTC. It specifies CASSEYGTGEANYGYTF.

There are a few counts of this clonotype. The rearrangement uses TRBV7-2 and TRBJ2-1, with TRBD1 matching over 7 bases. With V trimmed by 2 bases and J by 0 bases, 7 bases remained unmatched. The CDR3 has 17 residues. Germline lookup yields CDR1 SGHTA and CDR2 FQGNSA. This chain's CDR3 is CASSLRPGTASYNEQFF. Written as DNA, the CDR3 is TGTGCCAGCAGCTTAAGGCCCGGGACAGCCTCCTACAATGAGCAGTTCTTC.

This clonotype showed up just a few times. The rearrangement uses TRBV3-1 and TRBJ2-1; D not certain. The germline gives CDR1 LGHDT, CDR2 YNNKEL (reference sequence). V lost 1 base, J lost 6 bases, and 10 bases lay in between. This CDR3 has 14 residues. CDR3 DNA: TGTGCCAGCAGCCAAGTGGTAGGTGGCAATGAGCAGTTCTTC. It translates to CASSQVVGGNEQFF.

This chain links TRBV29-1 with TRBJ1-1; D uncertain. CDR1 is SQVTM, CDR2 ANQGSEA, per germline. CDR3 size: 13 residues. The V end was cut by 6 bases, the J end by 5 bases, with 16 bases between. In DNA form, the CDR3 reads TGCAGCGTCACTCCCAGTGAGGGAACTGAAGCTTTCTTT. Amino acids: CSVTPSEGTEAFF.